This entry describes one T cell receptor beta chain. What this receptor recognizes is not known. No base quality values were provided; no much bigger clone lies one nucleotide off. The data derive from a study of CD4 T cells in relation to SARS-CoV-2 and coronaviruses (dated by TCRdb to the early 2020s). Some background on the complete study: In the ViraFEST assay, PBMCs were cultured with antigen for roughly eleven days, after which TCR beta CDR3s were sequenced to identify clonal expansions specific to the antigen. Samples from a few pre-COVID donors and the naive versus memory experiments were sequenced with the Adaptive Biotechnologies TCR-sequencing kit; other data were Illumina-based. An HIV-1 Nef peptide pool or a culture without peptide was used as the negative reference condition. HLA restriction was mapped for shared crossreactive spike epitopes using patient-derived lymphoblastoid cell lines. At the level of individual TCR clonotypes, the study evaluated whether memory CD4+ T cells crossreact between the spike proteins of SARS-CoV-2 and those of common cold coronaviruses. For other donors in the study, expansion assays were sequenced with a different, Illumina-based TCR-beta assay. Summary of the overall study and its limitations: Crossreactivity analysis was centred on spike protein, so crossreactivity against other viral proteins was not assessed. Small numbers of patients and of tested TCRs limited the study. Crossreactive clones showed significantly weaker SARS-CoV-2-driven expansion than monoreactive clones, consistent with antigenic imprinting. Pre-pandemic and post-infection samples were not both contributed by any donor, so tracing of the source of pre-existing responses was limited. In roughly two thirds of donors, memory CD4+ clonotypes turned up that crossrecognized SARS-CoV-2 and at least one common cold coronavirus spike.

CD4+ T cells from unexposed donors were collected before the COVID-19 pandemic (2011-2018). The EasySep CD4+ T cell isolation kit was used to isolate CD4+ T cells once the cultures had run for roughly 10 days. Unexposed donor CD4+ T cells were tested for reactivity to SARS-CoV-2 S and N and four common cold coronavirus spike pools, as cell number allowed. Each well held 1.5 million to 2.5 million PBMCs cultured in IMDM containing approximately 5.4% human AB serum and roughly 9.3 IU/ml IL-2. Half of the culture medium was replaced with fresh IL-2-containing medium on days 3 and 7. In general, triplicate replicate wells were used for every peptide culture condition. The leukapheresis product used for the unexposed donors was purchased from a commercial source. Ficoll-Paque PLUS gradient centrifugation was used to isolate PBMCs from leukapheresis product or whole blood. PBMCs were either cryopreserved at -140°C or used fresh in the expansion assay. The QIAamp Micro DNA Kit was used to extract genomic DNA from the CD4+ T cells.

From its cysteine to its phenylalanine, the CDR3 spans 15 amino acids. Just CDR3 DNA is preserved here, 45 bases in frame from base 1. Germline trimming: 1 base from V, 9 bases from J; junction bases outside gene matches: 6. Reading the germline V gene (reference sequence) gives CDR1 LGHDT and CDR2 YNNKEL. Library creation used the immunoSEQ multiplex PCR assay. Concerning the study's data processing: During preprocessing, nonproductive sequences were removed, as were CDR3s that did not start with C, did not end with F or W, or were shorter than 7 amino acids. Antigen-specific clonotypes were called with the MANAFEST web app on the basis of expansion relative to the reference and to other culture wells. A clone counted as positive if significantly expanded in 2 of 3 replicate wells versus the reference culture at FDR below 0.05. To be called positive, a clone also had to show significant expansion compared with every other tandem well and an odds ratio greater than 5. CDR3 homology was measured as pairwise Levenshtein distance, computed with the stringdist R package after trimming three terminal residues from each end. The clones in this table, taken by TCRdb from immuneACCESS, are in-frame only. Not every clone is retained; where verified, under half of the shortfall comes from an unresolved V gene, and the cause of the rest is unknown. Clone size and the V and J calls come from that table; the DNA yielded D and trimming. Across this sample there are around 25,000 clones, with roughly 73% seen only once. The ten largest clones capture 15% to 20% of the sample.

Sequenced input: CD4+ T cells from PBMCs, cultured in vitro. This clonotype originated in a human donor in good health. The rearranged chain carries TRBV3-1 (or the pseudogene TRBV3-2) and TRBJ1-6; TRBD1 lines up with 7 middle nucleotides. The encoded CDR3 is CASSQAGTVVSPLHF. Here is the DNA: TGTGCCAGCAGCCAAGCCGGGACAGTGGTTTCACCCCTCCACTTT.